One and the same sample provided the 28 T cell receptor beta chains below, sequenced in a study of T cells after yellow fever vaccination. MiXCR, applied by TCRdb to the 5' RACE reads, yields one record per CDR3 protein. The table includes hundreds of thousands of distinct CDR3 sequences, 15% to 20% detected once. The sample was PBMCs, taken before the yellow fever booster vaccination. Source of these receptors: a man aged 18 to 30 who received the YFV17D yellow fever vaccine.

The chain carries TRBV18 and TRBJ2-7; 8 nucleotides line up with TRBD1. Trimming took 4 bases from V and 2 from J; bases not matched to a gene: 7. The CDR3 consists of 15 residues. The germline gives CDR1 KGHSH, CDR2 LQKENI. In nucleotides, the CDR3 is TGTGCCAGCTCACTTGACAGGGGTTCTCCCTACGAGCAGTACGTC. The encoded protein is CASSLDRGSPYEQYV.

The V and J genes are TRBV29-1 and TRBJ2-5; tentatively, D is TRBD1 (6 bases). Trimming took 6 bases from V and 9 from J, leaving 17 bases between them. This CDR3 has 12 residues. Germline V lookup: CDR1 SQVTM, CDR2 ANQGSEA. The CDR3 protein is CSVRTSPGAQYF. CDR3 nucleotide sequence: TGCAGCGTCCGGACCTCCCCAGGGGCCCAGTACTTC.

The rearrangement uses TRBV7-2 and TRBJ2-3; 7 bases fit TRBD2. J lost 1 base, V lost 6 bases, and 4 bases had no gene match. The germline V gene encodes CDR1 SGHTA and CDR2 FQGNSA. The CDR3 contains 14 residues. The CDR3 sequence is CASRGGGGTDTQYF. CDR3 bases: TGTGCCAGCAGGGGCGGGGGAGGCACAGATACGCAGTATTTT.

The rearrangement links TRBV19 to TRBJ2-2; D possibly corresponds to TRBD2 (7 bases). Trimming shortened V by 9 bases and J by 5 bases, and 16 bases separated the two germline ends. CDR3 size: 14 residues. Germline lookup yields CDR1 LNHDA and CDR2 SQIVND (reference sequence). The CDR3 loop is CASRGGGLTGELFF. CDR3 coding DNA: TGTGCCAGCAGGGGCGGGGGTTTAACCGGGGAGCTGTTTTTT.

This sequence joins TRBV15 and TRBJ1-5; TRBD1 is a possible D gene (5 bases). CDR3 length equals 15 residues. From germline, CDR1 is LNHNV and CDR2 YYDKDF (reference sequence). V was pared by 3 bases and J by 4 bases, with 13 bases between. Here the CDR3 reads CATSRSGTGNQPQHF. Here the CDR3 DNA reads TGTGCCACCAGCAGGTCCGGGACGGGGAATCAGCCCCAGCATTTT.

This clonotype was counted a few times. The genes are TRBV6-5 and TRBJ2-2; D is undetermined. V lost 5 bases to trimming and J lost 5 bases, with 15 bases between them. Germline V lookup: CDR1 MNHEY, CDR2 SVGAGI. The length of the CDR3 is 15 residues. The CDR3 is CASSVQEVRTGELFF. The DNA for the CDR3 is TGTGCCAGCAGTGTCCAGGAAGTAAGGACCGGGGAGCTGTTTTTT.

The chain links TRBV4-3 to TRBJ2-5, with TRBD2 identical over 14 bases. The CDR3 is 18 residues long. The junction had 15 bases not matched to a gene; V was cut back by 7 bases and J by 5 bases. The germline V gene encodes CDR1 LGHNA and CDR2 YSLEER. The CDR3 nucleotides are TGCGCCAGCAAACTCAAGTACGGACTAGCGGGGGGCTCTGAGACCCAGTACTTC. This encodes CASKLKYGLAGGSETQYF.

The chain links TRBV7-2 to TRBJ1-1, with a tentative D call TRBD1 (6 bases). The CDR3 runs to 13 residues. Trimming took 5 bases from V and 11 from J, leaving 18 bases between them. CDR1 SGHTA and CDR2 FQGNSA come from the germline V gene. The CDR3 DNA sequence: TGTGCCAGCAGCCATGCGACAGGCTCGGATGCTTTCTTT. Encoded protein: CASSHATGSDAFF.

Only a few counts were recorded for this clonotype. J is TRBJ2-5 and V is TRBV25-1; tentatively, D is TRBD1 (6 bases). Germline assignment: CDR1 MGHDK and CDR2 SYGVNS. V shed 6 bases and J shed 3 bases, with 23 bases lying between them. The CDR3 contains 17 residues. The CDR3 loop is CASSPAAYQGWEETQYF. For the CDR3, the DNA is TGTGCCAGCAGCCCTGCGGCCTATCAGGGGTGGGAAGAGACCCAGTACTTC.

The chain links TRBV6-1 to TRBJ2-3; unclear D gene. Germline V gene sequence: CDR1 MNHNS, CDR2 SASEGT. The CDR3 spans 13 residues. V dropped 8 bases and J dropped 1 base, with 10 bases sitting between them. As DNA, the CDR3 is TGTGCCAGCGGGATGTTGGGCACAGATACGCAGTATTTT. Protein: CASGMLGTDTQYF.

In its sample, this clonotype was seen a few times. This rearrangement joins TRBV4-2 to TRBJ1-4; 8 bases line up with TRBD1. This CDR3 region has 14 residues. CDR1 and CDR2 (germline): LGHNA, YNFKEQ. Unmatched junction bases numbered 8, after V lost 6 bases and J lost 8 bases. The CDR3 region has the DNA TGTGCCAGCAGTTTCAGGGGGCGAGAGGAAAAACTGTTTTTT. Amino acid sequence: CASSFRGREEKLFF.

The J gene is TRBJ2-1, the V gene TRBV15, with a tentative D call TRBD2 (6 bases). Deletions cut 1 base from V and 8 bases from J, with 12 bases between. The CDR3 consists of 14 residues. Germline assignment: CDR1 LNHNV and CDR2 YYDKDF (reference sequence). The CDR3 region is CATSRVLAGDEQFF. As DNA, the CDR3 is TGTGCCACCAGCAGAGTACTAGCAGGCGATGAGCAGTTCTTC.

V is TRBV7-2 and J is TRBJ2-3, with 9 bases that match TRBD2. The CDR3 consists of 13 residues. Germline V CDR1 and CDR2: SGHTA, FQGNSA. V was clipped by 4 bases and J by 8 bases; unmatched bases: 4. The CDR3 bases are TGTGCCAGCAGCTCGGGACTAGCTGCTACGCAGTATTTT. Protein sequence: CASSSGLAATQYF.

V gene TRBV27 combines with J gene TRBJ2-7; 7 bases agree with TRBD1. This CDR3 is 14 amino acids long. V shed 5 bases and J 2 bases; nucleotides not matched to a gene: 6. The germline CDR1 and CDR2 sequences are MNHEY and SMNVEV (reference sequence). CDR3 loop: CASSPSDRAYEQYV. The CDR3 coding sequence is TGTGCCAGCAGTCCCTCCGACAGGGCCTACGAGCAGTACGTC.

This chain joins TRBV20-1 and TRBJ2-2; a weak D match, TRBD2 (6 bases). Germline assignment: CDR1 DFQATT and CDR2 SNEGSKA (reference sequence). The germline V and J ends were trimmed by 5 bases and 0 bases, with 13 bases remaining between them. The CDR3 has 15 residues. In nucleotides, the CDR3 is TGCAGTGCTTTCGGGACTCAGGCGAACACCGGGGAGCTGTTTTTT. Its protein product is CSAFGTQANTGELFF.

The CDR3 spells CASSFWGARQPQHF. CDR3 in DNA: TGTGCCAGCAGTTTTTGGGGGGCCCGTCAGCCCCAGCATTTT. The chain couples TRBV12-3 or TRBV12-4 to TRBJ1-5, with a tentative D call TRBD1 (6 bases). This CDR3 has 14 amino acids. V lost 3 bases and J 6 bases, leaving 12 bases between the germline ends.

On this clonotype: The junction and the germline gene differ at one end; a read error may be behind it. This rearrangement joins TRBV5-1 to TRBJ2-1, with 10 nucleotides matching TRBD1. Germline loops: CDR1 SGHRS, CDR2 YFSETQ. The CDR3 consists of 17 residues. The CDR3 here is CASSLPLTGQGRDDQFF. DNA of the CDR3: TGCGCCAGCAGCTTGCCCCTCACGGGACAGGGGAGAGATGATCAGTTCTTC.

This clonotype was seen a handful of times. The V call is TRBV6-5, the J call TRBJ2-3, with D possibly TRBD2 on 6 matching bases. Trimming pared 3 bases from V and 5 bases from J, leaving 12 bases between. The CDR3 runs 14 residues. Germline assignment: CDR1 MNHEY and CDR2 SVGAGI. This CDR3 reads CASSYYTGGDTQYF. CDR3 in DNA: TGTGCCAGCAGTTATTATACCGGGGGAGATACGCAGTATTTT.

The chain links TRBV6-1 to TRBJ1-3; D call uncertain. V was trimmed by 1 base and J by 5 bases, leaving 12 bases between them. CDR3 length: 15 residues. Germline V gives CDR1 MNHNS, CDR2 SASEGT. CDR3 region: CASSEGADRRNTIYF. Here the CDR3 DNA reads TGTGCCAGCAGTGAAGGAGCGGACCGCAGAAACACCATATATTTT.

The chain joins TRBV20-1 to TRBJ1-1, with a tentative D call TRBD1 (6 bases). Germline loops: CDR1 DFQATT, CDR2 SNEGSKA (reference sequence). The CDR3 runs to 12 residues. V was pared by 4 bases and J by 6 bases, with 12 bases between. The CDR3 loop reads CSAKRGISEAFF. CDR3 DNA: TGCAGTGCTAAAAGGGGGATCTCTGAAGCTTTCTTT.

This clonotype showed up many times. The chain joins TRBV20-1 to TRBJ2-6; D might be TRBD1 or TRBD2, each matching 5 bases. V was pared by 6 bases and J by 4 bases, with 16 bases between. The germline gives CDR1 DFQATT, CDR2 SNEGSKA (reference sequence). The CDR3 runs 15 residues. The CDR3 sequence is CSANARGFGANVLTF. CDR3 sequence (DNA): TGCAGTGCCAATGCCCGGGGCTTCGGGGCCAACGTCCTGACTTTC.

The table lists this clonotype with a few counts. The V and J genes are TRBV7-2 and TRBJ2-1; no reliable D call. The V gene lost 5 bases and the J gene lost 9 bases, with 11 bases spanning the gap. CDR1 and CDR2 from the germline V gene are SGHTA and FQGNSA. The CDR3 covers 12 residues. CDR3 protein: CASSPPAIEQFF. In DNA, the CDR3 is TGTGCCAGCAGCCCCCCGGCCATTGAGCAGTTCTTC. The entire variable domain, with the rest obtained from reference TRBV7-2 and TRBJ2-1, is as follows: GAGVSQSPSNKVTEKGKDVELRCDPISGHTALYWYRQSLGQGLEFLIYFQGNSAPDKSGLPSDRFSAERTGGSVSTLTIQRTQQEDSAVYLCASSPPAIEQFFGPGTRLTVL.

The V call is TRBV7-2, the J call TRBJ2-5; TRBD2 matches 7 bases. Germline V gives CDR1 SGHTA, CDR2 FQGNSA. CDR3 length equals 16 residues. The ends lost 3 bases at V and 5 bases at J; junction bases unmatched: 12. The CDR3 DNA reads as TGTGCCAGCAGCTTTATCGAGCGGGGCCCTCGGGAGACCCAGTACTTC. Amino acid sequence: CASSFIERGPRETQYF. Looking up the rest from reference TRBV7-2 and TRBJ2-5 gives the full variable domain: GAGVSQSPSNKVTEKGKDVELRCDPISGHTALYWYRQSLGQGLEFLIYFQGNSAPDKSGLPSDRFSAERTGGSVSTLTIQRTQQEDSAVYLCASSFIERGPRETQYFGPGTRLLVL.

This clonotype was detected only a few times. V is TRBV7-6 and J is TRBJ1-4; TRBD1 might be the D (5 bases). The germline gives CDR1 SGHVS, CDR2 FNYEAQ. This CDR3 spans 16 amino acids. Trimming pared 1 base from V and 6 bases from J, leaving 15 bases between. As DNA, the CDR3 is TGTGCCAGCAGCTTAGTAGCCGGGGGGTTTGATGAAAAACTGTTTTTT. It codes for CASSLVAGGFDEKLFF.

This chain joins TRBV7-9 and TRBJ2-5; 10 positions agree with TRBD2. Germline trimming cut 5 bases from V and 4 bases from J; bases unmatched to any gene: 7. Germline V gene sequence: CDR1 SEHNR, CDR2 FQNEAQ (reference sequence). CDR3 length equals 15 residues. The CDR3 region is CASSPGLAALETQYF. CDR3 nucleotides: TGTGCCAGCAGCCCCGGACTAGCGGCATTAGAGACCCAGTACTTC. The whole variable domain, remainder taken from reference TRBV7-9 and TRBJ2-5, is DTGVSQNPRHKITKRGQNVTFRCDPISEHNRLYWYRQTLGQGPEFLTYFQNEAQLEKSRLLSDRFSAERPKGSFSTLEIQRTEQGDSAMYLCASSPGLAALETQYFGPGTRLLVL.

This chain uses TRBV27 with TRBJ2-5, with a possible D match to TRBD2 (6 bases). This CDR3 is 14 amino acids long. Germline CDR1 and CDR2: MNHEY and SMNVEV (reference sequence). Trimming cost V 6 bases and J 5 bases, with 16 bases left between them. In DNA, the CDR3 is TGTGCCAGCAGGGAGCTGGGAGGAGGCGAGACCCAGTACTTC. Its protein is CASRELGGGETQYF.

This chain joins TRBV6-2 or TRBV6-3 and TRBJ1-1; possibly TRBD1 for D (5 bases). This CDR3 contains 14 residues. Trimming removed 3 bases at V and 4 bases at J, with 12 bases between. CDR1 MNHEY and CDR2 SVGEGT come from the germline V gene. CDR3 DNA: TGTGCCAGCAGTTATGCCAGGGAGGCCACTGAAGCTTTCTTT. Encoded protein: CASSYAREATEAFF.

The V and J genes are TRBV20-1 and TRBJ1-4; D is unclear. The V gene lost 0 bases and the J gene lost 6 bases, with 11 bases spanning the gap. CDR1 DFQATT and CDR2 SNEGSKA come from the germline V gene (reference sequence). The CDR3 consists of 14 residues. CDR3 region: CSARDRPRDEKLFF. CDR3 sequence (DNA): TGCAGTGCTAGAGATAGGCCCAGAGATGAAAAACTGTTTTTT.